This TCR beta chain was captured by sequencing in a study of regulatory T cells in long-lasting Graves disease. The time point here: newly diagnosed GD, antithyroid drugs for less than 3 months. Researchers made the TCR library from RNA that was extracted from PBMCs. This clonotype was seen repeatedly, ten times or more. HTBI primers from iRepertoire and Arm-PCR of CDR3 regions yielded the TCR beta libraries. TCRdb re-called the multiplex PCR reads with MiXCR, one entry per CDR3 protein. The sample consists of 350,000 to 550,000 distinct CDR3 sequences, 13% to 15% of them appearing once. Trimming removed 8 bases from V and 0 bases from J, with 13 bases in between. Germline V gene data show CDR1 as MRHNA and CDR2 as SNTAGT. The CDR3 runs to 15 residues. This same sample was also part of a study on T cells in Graves' hyperthyroidism and ophthalmopathy.

The material was peripheral blood mononuclear cells (PBMCs), obtained at new diagnosis, from a patient treated with antithyroid drugs. This clonotype was obtained from a woman aged 45-65 years with Graves disease. The gene calls are TRBV6-4 and TRBJ2-2; D is perhaps TRBD2 (6 bases). The CDR3 spells CASGRTNANTGELFF. The CDR3 DNA reads TGTGCCAGCGGGAGGACTAACGCGAACACCGGGGAGCTGTTTTTT.